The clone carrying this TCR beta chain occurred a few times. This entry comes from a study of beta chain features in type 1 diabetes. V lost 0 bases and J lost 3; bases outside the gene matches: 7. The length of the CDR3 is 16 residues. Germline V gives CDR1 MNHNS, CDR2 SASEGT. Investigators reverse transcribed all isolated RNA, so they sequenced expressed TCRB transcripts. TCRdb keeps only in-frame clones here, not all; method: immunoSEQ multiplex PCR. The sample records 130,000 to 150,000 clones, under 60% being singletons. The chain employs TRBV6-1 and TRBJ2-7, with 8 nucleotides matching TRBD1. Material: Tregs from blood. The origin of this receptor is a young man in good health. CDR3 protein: CASSEARTGLGYEQYF. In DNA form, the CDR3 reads TGTGCCAGCAGTGAAGCGAGGACAGGGTTAGGCTACGAGCAGTACTTC.